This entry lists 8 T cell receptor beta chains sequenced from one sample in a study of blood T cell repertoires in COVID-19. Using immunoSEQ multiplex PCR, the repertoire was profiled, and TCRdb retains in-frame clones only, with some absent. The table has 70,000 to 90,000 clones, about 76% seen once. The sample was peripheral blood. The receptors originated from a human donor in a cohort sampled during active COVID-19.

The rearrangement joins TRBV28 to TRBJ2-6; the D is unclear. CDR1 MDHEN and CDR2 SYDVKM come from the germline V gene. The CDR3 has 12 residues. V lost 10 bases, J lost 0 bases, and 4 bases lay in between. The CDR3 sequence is CATSSGANVLTF. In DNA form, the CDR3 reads TGTGCCACTAGCTCTGGGGCCAACGTCCTGACTTTC.

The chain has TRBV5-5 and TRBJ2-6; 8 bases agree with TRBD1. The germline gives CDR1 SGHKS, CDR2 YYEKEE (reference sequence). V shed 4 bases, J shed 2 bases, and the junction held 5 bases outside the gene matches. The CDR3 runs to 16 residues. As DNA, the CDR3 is TGTGCCAGCAGCCGATTACAGGGGGCTGGGGCCAACGTCCTGACTTTC. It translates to CASSRLQGAGANVLTF.

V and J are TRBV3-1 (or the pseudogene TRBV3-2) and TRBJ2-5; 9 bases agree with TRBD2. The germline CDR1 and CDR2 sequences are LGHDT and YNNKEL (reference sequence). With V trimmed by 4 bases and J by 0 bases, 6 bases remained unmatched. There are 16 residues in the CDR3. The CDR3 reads CASSPTGTSNQETQYF. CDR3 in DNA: TGTGCCAGCAGCCCCACCGGGACTAGCAACCAAGAGACCCAGTACTTC.

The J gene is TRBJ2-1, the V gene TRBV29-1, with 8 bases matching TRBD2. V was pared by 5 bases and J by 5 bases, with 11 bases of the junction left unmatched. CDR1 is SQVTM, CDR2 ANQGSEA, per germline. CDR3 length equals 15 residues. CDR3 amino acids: CSVHGSTGGDNEQFF. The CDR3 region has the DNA TGCAGCGTTCATGGTTCAACGGGAGGGGACAATGAGCAGTTCTTC.

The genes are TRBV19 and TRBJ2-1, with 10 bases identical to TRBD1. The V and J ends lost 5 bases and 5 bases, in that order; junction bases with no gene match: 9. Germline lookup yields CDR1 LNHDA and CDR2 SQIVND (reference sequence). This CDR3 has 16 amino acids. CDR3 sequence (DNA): TGTGCCAGTAGTCCCCGGGGACAGGGGTCGGACAATGAGCAGTTCTTC. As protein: CASSPRGQGSDNEQFF. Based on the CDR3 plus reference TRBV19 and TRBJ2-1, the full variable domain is DGGITQSPKYLFRKEGQNVTLSCEQNLNHDAMYWYRQDPGQGLRLIYYSQIVNDFQKGDIAEGYSVSREKKESFPLTVTSAQKNPTAFYLCASSPRGQGSDNEQFFGPGTRLTVL.

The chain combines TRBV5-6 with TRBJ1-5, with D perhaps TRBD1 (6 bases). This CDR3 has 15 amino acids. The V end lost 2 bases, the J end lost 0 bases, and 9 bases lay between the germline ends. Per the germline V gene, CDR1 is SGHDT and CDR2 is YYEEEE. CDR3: CASSFRQASNQPQHF. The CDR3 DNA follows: TGTGCCAGCAGCTTCCGACAGGCTAGCAATCAGCCCCAGCATTTT.

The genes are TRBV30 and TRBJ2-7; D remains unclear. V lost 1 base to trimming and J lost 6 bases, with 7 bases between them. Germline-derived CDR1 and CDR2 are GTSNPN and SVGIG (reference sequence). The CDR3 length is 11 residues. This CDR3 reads CAWSGLREQYF. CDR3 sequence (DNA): TGTGCCTGGAGTGGGCTTCGCGAGCAGTACTTC.

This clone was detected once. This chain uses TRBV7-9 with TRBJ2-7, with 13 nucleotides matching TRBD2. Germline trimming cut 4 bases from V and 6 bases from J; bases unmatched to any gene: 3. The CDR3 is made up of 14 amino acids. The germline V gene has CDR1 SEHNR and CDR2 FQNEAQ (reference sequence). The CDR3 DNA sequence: TGTGCCAGCAGCTGGACTAGCGGGAGCCCCGAGCAGTACTTC. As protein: CASSWTSGSPEQYF.